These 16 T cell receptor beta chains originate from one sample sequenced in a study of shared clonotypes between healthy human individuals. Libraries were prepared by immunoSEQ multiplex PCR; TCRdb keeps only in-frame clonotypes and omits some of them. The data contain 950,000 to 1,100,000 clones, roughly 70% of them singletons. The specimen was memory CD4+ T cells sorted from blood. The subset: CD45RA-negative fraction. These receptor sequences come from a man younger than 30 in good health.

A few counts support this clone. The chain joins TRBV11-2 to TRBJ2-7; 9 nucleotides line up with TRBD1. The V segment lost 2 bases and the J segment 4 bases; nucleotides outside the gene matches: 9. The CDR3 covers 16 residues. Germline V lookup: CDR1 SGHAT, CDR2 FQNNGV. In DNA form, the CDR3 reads TGTGCCAGCAGCTTAAACTACGCCGGGACAGGGTACGAGCAGTACTTC. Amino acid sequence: CASSLNYAGTGYEQYF.

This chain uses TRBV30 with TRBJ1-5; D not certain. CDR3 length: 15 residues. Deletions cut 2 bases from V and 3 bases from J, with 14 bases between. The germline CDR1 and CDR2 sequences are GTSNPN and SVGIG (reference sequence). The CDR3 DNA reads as TGTGCCTGGAGTCCGGGGTCCCTAGACAATCAGCCCCAGCATTTT. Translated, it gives CAWSPGSLDNQPQHF.

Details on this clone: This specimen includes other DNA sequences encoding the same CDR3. This CDR3 is CASSSRGVNTEAFF. CDR3 coding DNA: TGTGCCAGCAGTTCCAGGGGCGTGAACACTGAAGCTTTCTTT. The rearrangement links TRBV6-5 to TRBJ1-1; TRBD1 might be the D (6 bases). This CDR3 comprises 14 residues. Germline V lookup: CDR1 MNHEY, CDR2 SVGAGI. Trimming took 4 bases from V and 0 from J, leaving 9 bases between them.

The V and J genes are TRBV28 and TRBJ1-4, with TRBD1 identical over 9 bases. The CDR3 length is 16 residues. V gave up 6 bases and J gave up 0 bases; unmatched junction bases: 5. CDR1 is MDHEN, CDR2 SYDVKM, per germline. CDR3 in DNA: TGTGCCAGCAGGGGACAGGGACTAGCAACTAATGAAAAACTGTTTTTT. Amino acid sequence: CASRGQGLATNEKLFF.

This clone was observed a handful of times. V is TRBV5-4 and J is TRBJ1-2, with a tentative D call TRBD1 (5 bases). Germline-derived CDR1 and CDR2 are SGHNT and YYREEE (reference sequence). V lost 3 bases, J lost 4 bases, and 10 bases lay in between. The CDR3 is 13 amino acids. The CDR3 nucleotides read TGTGCCAGCAGCTCCAGGGACGGCTATGGCTACACCTTC. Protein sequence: CASSSRDGYGYTF.

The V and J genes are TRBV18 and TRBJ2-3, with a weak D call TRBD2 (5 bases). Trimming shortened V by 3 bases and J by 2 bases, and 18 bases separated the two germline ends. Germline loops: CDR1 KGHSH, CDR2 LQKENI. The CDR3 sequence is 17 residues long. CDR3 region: CASSPLPASRPTDTQYF. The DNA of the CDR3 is TGTGCCAGCTCACCCCTTCCAGCTAGCCGACCCACAGATACGCAGTATTTT.

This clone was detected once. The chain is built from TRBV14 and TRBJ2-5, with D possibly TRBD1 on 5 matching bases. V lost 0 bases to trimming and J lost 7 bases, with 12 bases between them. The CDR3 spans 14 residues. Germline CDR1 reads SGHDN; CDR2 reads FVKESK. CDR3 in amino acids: CASSQEGAPSTQYF. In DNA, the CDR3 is TGTGCCAGCAGCCAAGAAGGGGCCCCTTCGACCCAGTACTTC.

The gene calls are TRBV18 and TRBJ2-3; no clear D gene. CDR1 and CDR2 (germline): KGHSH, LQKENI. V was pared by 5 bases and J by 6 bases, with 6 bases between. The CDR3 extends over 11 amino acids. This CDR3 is CASSVIDTQYF. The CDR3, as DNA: TGTGCCAGCTCAGTTATTGATACGCAGTATTTT.

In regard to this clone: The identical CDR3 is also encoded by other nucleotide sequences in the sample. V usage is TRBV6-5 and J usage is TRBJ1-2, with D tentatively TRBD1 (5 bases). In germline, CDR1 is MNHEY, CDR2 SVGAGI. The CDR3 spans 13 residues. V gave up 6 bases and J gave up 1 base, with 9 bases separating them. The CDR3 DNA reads TGTGCCAGCAGCTCGGGGGGTAACTATGGCTACACCTTC. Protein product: CASSSGGNYGYTF.

The CDR3 nucleotides read TGCGCCAGCAGCCAAGACCGGGACAGGGGGCTTTTGTCCTACGAGCAGTACTTC. Amino acid sequence: CASSQDRDRGLLSYEQYF. This sequence joins TRBV4-1 and TRBJ2-7; 12 bases align to TRBD1. The CDR3 has 18 amino acids. CDR1 and CDR2 from the germline V gene are MGHRA and YSYEKL. V dropped 0 bases and J dropped 1; count of bases not matched to a gene: 7.

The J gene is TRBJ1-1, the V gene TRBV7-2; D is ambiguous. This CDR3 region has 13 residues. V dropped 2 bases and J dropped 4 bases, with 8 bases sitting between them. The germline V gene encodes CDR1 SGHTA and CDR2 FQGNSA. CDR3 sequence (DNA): TGTGCCAGCAGCTTACGGTGGGGCACTGAAGCTTTCTTT. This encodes CASSLRWGTEAFF.

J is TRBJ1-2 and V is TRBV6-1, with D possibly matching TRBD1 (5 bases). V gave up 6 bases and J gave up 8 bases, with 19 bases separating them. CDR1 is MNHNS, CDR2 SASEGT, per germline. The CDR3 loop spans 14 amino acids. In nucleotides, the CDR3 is TGTGCCAGCAGCAGACCGGGGACCCTGGGGGGCTACACCTTC. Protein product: CASSRPGTLGGYTF.

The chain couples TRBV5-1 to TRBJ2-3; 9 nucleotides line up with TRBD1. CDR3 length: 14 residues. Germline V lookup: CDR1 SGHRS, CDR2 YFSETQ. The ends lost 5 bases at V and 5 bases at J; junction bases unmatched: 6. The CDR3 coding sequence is TGCGCCAGCAGTGGGACAGGGCGAGAAGATACGCAGTATTTT. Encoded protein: CASSGTGREDTQYF.

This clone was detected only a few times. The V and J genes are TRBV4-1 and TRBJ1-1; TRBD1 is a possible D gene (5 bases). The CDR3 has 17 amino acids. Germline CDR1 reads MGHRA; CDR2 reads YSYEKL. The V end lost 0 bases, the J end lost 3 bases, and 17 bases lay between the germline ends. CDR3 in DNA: TGCGCCAGCAGCCAAGATGTTCGTGGGGGATCGTACACTGAAGCTTTCTTT. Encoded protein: CASSQDVRGGSYTEAFF.

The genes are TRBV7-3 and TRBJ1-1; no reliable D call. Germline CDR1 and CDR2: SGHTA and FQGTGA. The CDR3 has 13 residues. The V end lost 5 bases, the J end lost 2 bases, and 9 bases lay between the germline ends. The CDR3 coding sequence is TGTGCCAGCAGCCGGACTGGTAACACTGAAGCTTTCTTT. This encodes CASSRTGNTEAFF.

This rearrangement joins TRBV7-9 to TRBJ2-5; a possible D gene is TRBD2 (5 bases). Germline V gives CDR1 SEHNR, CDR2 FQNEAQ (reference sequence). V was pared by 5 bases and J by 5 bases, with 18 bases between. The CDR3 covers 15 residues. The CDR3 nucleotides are TGTGCCAGCAGCAGCGGCCATGGCCAGCGGGAGACCCAGTACTTC. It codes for CASSSGHGQRETQYF.